One T cell receptor beta chain is described in this entry. The record originates from a study of regulatory and conventional T cells in RAG deficiency. V lost 2 bases to trimming and J lost 4 bases; unmatched junction nucleotides: 0. The CDR3 has 13 residues. Germline assignment: CDR1 MDHEN and CDR2 SYDVKM. Genomic DNA came from blood regulatory T cells gated CD4+ CD25-high CD127-low. Generated by immunoSEQ multiplex PCR, the TCRdb table keeps only in-frame clones and is missing some. The sample includes roughly 30,000 clones, about 93% of them seen just once. This sample was shared with a second study, whose subject was regulatory T cells. Per that paper: The PCR used 52 TRBV and 13 TRBJ primers.

This chain uses TRBV28 with TRBJ1-2, with 8 bases that match TRBD1. Sequenced: Tregs sorted from blood. This receptor was taken from a human donor in good health. The CDR3 nucleotides read TGTGCCAGCAGTTTAACAGGGGGCTATGGCTACACCTTC. This encodes CASSLTGGYGYTF.